The sequence of this T cell receptor (beta chain) was determined in a study of CD8+CD57+ T cells in acquired aplastic anemia. Findings of the study overall: For CD8+ Simpson's diversity, patients and controls showed no significant difference.

The template used for profiling TCR beta VDJ and CDR3 was genomic DNA. MiXCR, run by TCRdb on the reads, gives a single entry per CDR3 protein. The sample carries approximately 220,000 distinct CDR3 sequences, roughly 50% recorded once. Previously, flow cytometry had revealed CD8+CD57+ cell expansion in the patients chosen for sequencing. The patients all had a severe acquired aplastic anemia diagnosis. A few counts support this clonotype. Its antigen is undetermined. The CDR3 has 15 amino acids. Germline V gene sequence: CDR1 SGHVS, CDR2 FNYEAQ. The ends were cut back, 1 base at V and 4 bases at J, with 13 bases in the middle.

This clonotype was obtained from a human donor with aplastic anemia. The sample comprised sorted CD4+, CD8+, or CD8+CD57+ T cells (not recorded which) from PBMCs. The gene calls are TRBV7-6 and TRBJ1-1; D is perhaps TRBD1 (5 bases). The CDR3: CASSLVAGGGTEAFF. CDR3 nucleotides: TGTGCCAGCAGCTTAGTGGCGGGGGGGGGCACTGAAGCTTTCTTT.